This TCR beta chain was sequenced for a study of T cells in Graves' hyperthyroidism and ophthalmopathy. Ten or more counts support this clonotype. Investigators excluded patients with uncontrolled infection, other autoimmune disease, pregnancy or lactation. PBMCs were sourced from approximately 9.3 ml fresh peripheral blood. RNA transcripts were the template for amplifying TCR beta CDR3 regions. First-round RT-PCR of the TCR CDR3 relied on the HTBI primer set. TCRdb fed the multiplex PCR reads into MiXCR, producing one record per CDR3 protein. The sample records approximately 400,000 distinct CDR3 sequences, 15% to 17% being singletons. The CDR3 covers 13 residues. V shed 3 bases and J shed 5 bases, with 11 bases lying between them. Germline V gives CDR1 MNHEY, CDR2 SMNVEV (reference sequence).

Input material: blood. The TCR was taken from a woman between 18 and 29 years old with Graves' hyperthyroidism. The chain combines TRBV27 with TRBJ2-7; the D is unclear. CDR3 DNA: TGTGCCAGCAGTTTCGGGCAGTTTAACGAGCAGTACTTC. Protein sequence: CASSFGQFNEQYF.